Sequencing of this T cell receptor beta chain was carried out in a study of T cells in Graves' hyperthyroidism and ophthalmopathy (dated by TCRdb to the late 2010s). Broadly, across the study: Peripheral blood samples were taken at the time of initial diagnosis, prior to any treatment. A discovery cohort of about 100 patients, about 40 with Graves' ophthalmopathy and about 58 with stable Graves' hyperthyroidism, was used to find distinguishing TCR V-J signatures. Whether ophthalmopathy could be predicted prospectively was tested in an independent validation cohort made up of under 20 hyperthyroidism patients plus 17 patients who later progressed to ophthalmopathy. The roughly 90 discovery patients were divided at random into training and test sets in a 7:3 ratio. In addition, the study compared T-cell repertoires in thyroid tissue and in blood from a handful of Graves' hyperthyroidism patients. After sampling, hyperthyroidism patients received methimazole starting at 30 mg daily, and ophthalmopathy patients received high-dose intravenous methylprednisolone. The paper reports TCR Vbeta CDR3 sequencing of approximately 140 peripheral blood samples: 43 ophthalmopathy, 75 to 80 hyperthyroidism and approximately 17 progressor patients.

At least ten counts were recorded for this clonotype. Its target antigen remains unknown. No much larger clonotype is one base removed from it; base qualities were not supplied. Amplification of TCR beta CDR3 regions was carried out from RNA transcripts. The TCR CDR3 was subjected to a first round of RT-PCR using the HTBI primer set and the Qiagen OneStep RT-PCR kit. Libraries were constructed in a second round of multiplex PCR, after which size selection and purification were performed. Paired-end sequencing of the libraries was performed with 100 bp reads on an Illumina HiSeq2000. The paper's data handling went like this. SOAPnuke was used to process the raw data, throwing out any read that contained adapters or uncalled bases, had a mean Phred below 15, or lacked an exact constant-primer or identifier match. COPE v1.2.5 was used to merge high-quality paired reads, and clonotypes were defined as unique nucleotide sequences. MiTCR v1.1 was used to align the clonotypes against IMGT TRBV, TRBD and TRBJ reference segments. The analysis was restricted to V-J combinations with a frequency above 0.0001, which together covered just over 99% of the repertoires. The TCS score was defined as F50 (clonal expansion) divided by E x V (chaos), with BLOSUM62-based TCRdist calculated between CDR3 peptides within each V-J. Welch's t-statistics and random forest reduced roughly 530 V-J features to about 12, which were used in a naive Bayes classifier (R e1071). The raw public data were reprocessed by TCRdb itself: fastp quality trimming at Q25, MiXCR clonotype calling, in-frame beta chains only. CDR3 protein duplicates are merged, each entry listing the most common genes and DNA. The V and J calls come from TCRdb's annotation, not from the publication. This sample has over 400,000 distinct CDR3 sequences in its table, and over 12% of those were observed once. The ten largest clones capture about 13% of the sample.

Ophthalmopathy patients had moderately to severely active disease, with a Clinical Activity Score of 3 or more, a NOSPECS grade of 4 or more, and a disease duration of less than 3 months. Any patient with an uncontrolled infection, another autoimmune disease, pregnancy or lactation was excluded. Diagnoses were established on the basis of clinical symptoms, serum thyroxine and TRAb, thyroid ultrasound, and orbital computed tomography. PBMCs were separated from over 9 ml of fresh peripheral blood using Ficoll-Paque density gradient centrifugation. Total RNA was extracted using Trizol reagent, and RNA quality was assessed on an Agilent 2100 Bioanalyzer. Findings and caveats that apply to the study as a whole: In validation, the model predicted progression to ophthalmopathy a median of roughly six months before onset, with about 67% sensitivity and more than 72% specificity. Blood samples also contained most of the expanded thyroid clonotypes (frequency above 0.001), which suggests that blood repertoires may reflect thyroid immune responses. In cross-validation, a model built on a 13 V-J signature told ophthalmopathy apart from stable hyperthyroidism with roughly 87% sensitivity and around 84% specificity, and in testing the same model reached 80%/75%. Sample size was not statistically predetermined, and blinding of investigators to group allocation was not performed.

From the cysteine through the phenylalanine, the CDR3 covers 12 amino acids. Left in the record is the CDR3 DNA by itself, 36 bases read in frame from the first base. Per the germline V gene, ENHRY is the CDR1 and SYGVKD is the CDR2. V has 10 bases trimmed and J has 2 bases trimmed; junction bases matching no gene number 3. This TCR came from a man younger than 35 with Graves' ophthalmopathy. Sequenced material: blood. The chain is encoded by TRBV10-3 joined to TRBJ2-5, with TRBD1 matching 8 junction bases. The DNA sequence is as follows: TGTGCCACGACAGGGGAGCAAGAGACCCAGTACTTC. Its amino acids are CATTGEQETQYF.